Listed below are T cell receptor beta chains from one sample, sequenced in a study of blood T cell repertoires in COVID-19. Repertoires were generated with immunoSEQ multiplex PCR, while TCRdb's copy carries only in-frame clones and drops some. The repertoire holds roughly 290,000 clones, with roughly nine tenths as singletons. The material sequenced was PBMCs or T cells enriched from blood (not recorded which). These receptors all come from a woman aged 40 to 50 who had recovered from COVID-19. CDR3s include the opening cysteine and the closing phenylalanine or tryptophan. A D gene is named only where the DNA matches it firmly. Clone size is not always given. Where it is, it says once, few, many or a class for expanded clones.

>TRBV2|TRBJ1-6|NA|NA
CASRLLPLNTDGWNSPLHF
TGTGCCAGCAGGCTTCTGCCTTTGAATACCGACGGGTGGAATTCACCCCTCCACTTT
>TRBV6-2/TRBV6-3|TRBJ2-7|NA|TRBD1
CASSYWTGVNEQYF
TGTGCCAGCAGTTACTGGACAGGGGTCAACGAGCAGTACTTC
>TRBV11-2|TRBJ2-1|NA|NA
CASSSAGQDEQFF
TGTGCCAGTAGCTCAGCAGGGCAGGATGAGCAGTTCTTC
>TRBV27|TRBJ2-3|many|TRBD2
CASSFTTGGQGDTQYF
TGTGCCAGCAGTTTCACGACGGGAGGGCAAGGAGATACGCAGTATTTT
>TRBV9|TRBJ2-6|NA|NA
CASSGLPGANVLTF
TGTGCCAGCAGCGGACTCCCTGGGGCCAACGTCCTGACTTTC
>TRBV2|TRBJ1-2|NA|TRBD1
CASSDNRGFYGYTF
TGTGCCAGCAGTGACAACAGGGGGTTCTATGGCTACACCTTC
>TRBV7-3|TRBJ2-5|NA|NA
CASRARRGETQYF
TGTGCCAGCAGGGCCCGGCGAGGGGAGACCCAGTACTTC
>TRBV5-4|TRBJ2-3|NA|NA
CASSARSSTDTQYF
TGTGCCAGCAGCGCCCGGTCTAGCACAGATACGCAGTATTTT
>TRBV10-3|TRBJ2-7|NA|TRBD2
CAISEIAGGYEQYF
TGTGCCATCAGTGAAATAGCGGGGGGCTACGAGCAGTACTTC
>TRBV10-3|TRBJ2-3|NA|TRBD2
CAIRTSGSTDTQYF
TGTGCCATCAGAACTAGCGGGAGCACAGATACGCAGTATTTT
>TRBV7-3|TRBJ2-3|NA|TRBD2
CASSLSGGRATDTQYF
TGTGCCAGCAGCTTATCGGGCGGGAGGGCCACAGATACGCAGTATTTT
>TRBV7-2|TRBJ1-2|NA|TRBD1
CASSPTGGTGYTF
TGTGCCAGCAGCCCAACAGGGGGAACTGGCTACACCTTC
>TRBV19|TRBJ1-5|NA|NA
CASSNSYNTNSNQPQHF
TGTGCCAGTAGTAACAGCTACAATACGAATAGCAATCAGCCCCAGCATTTT
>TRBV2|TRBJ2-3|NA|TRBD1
CASSKGTGGQDTQYF
TGTGCCAGCAGTAAGGGTACAGGGGGTCAAGATACGCAGTATTTT
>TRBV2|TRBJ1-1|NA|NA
CASNYDTEAFF
TGTGCCAGCAATTATGACACTGAAGCTTTCTTT
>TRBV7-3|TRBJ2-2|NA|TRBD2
CASSRLGGRGGTGELFF
TGTGCCAGCAGCCGCCTTGGGGGGCGGGGGGGCACCGGGGAGCTGTTTTTT
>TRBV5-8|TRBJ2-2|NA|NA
CASSLMGPSFF
TGTGCCAGCAGCTTGATGGGGCCCTCGTTTTTT
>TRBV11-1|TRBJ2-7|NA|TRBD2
CASSFQGLAGVYEQYF
TGTGCCAGCAGCTTCCAGGGACTAGCGGGAGTATACGAGCAGTACTTC
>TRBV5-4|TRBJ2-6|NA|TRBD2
CASSPASGRTGANVLTF
TGTGCCAGCAGCCCGGCCAGCGGGAGGACTGGGGCCAACGTCCTGACTTTC
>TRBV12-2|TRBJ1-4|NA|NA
CASPLTRGEKLFF
TGTGCAAGTCCCTTGACCAGGGGAGAAAAACTGTTTTTT
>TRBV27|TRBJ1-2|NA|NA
CASRSPEGVGNYGYTF
TGTGCCAGCAGATCCCCAGAGGGGGTGGGTAACTATGGCTACACCTTC
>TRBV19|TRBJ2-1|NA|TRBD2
CASSSGLAAREQFF
TGTGCCAGTAGTTCGGGACTAGCGGCGAGAGAGCAGTTCTTC
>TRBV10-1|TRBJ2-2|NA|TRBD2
CASMRISGKEDTGELFF
TGCGCCAGCATGAGGATTAGCGGGAAGGAGGACACCGGGGAGCTGTTTTTT
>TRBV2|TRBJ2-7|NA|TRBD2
CASSLRTSGSYEQYF
TGTGCCAGCAGTCTCCGGACTAGCGGGAGCTACGAGCAGTACTTC
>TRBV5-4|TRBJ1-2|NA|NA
CASRENDRDVGGGYTF
TGTGCCAGCAGGGAAAACGACCGGGACGTAGGGGGTGGCTACACCTTC
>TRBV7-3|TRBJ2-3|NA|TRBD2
CASSPWTSGGSGDTQYF
TGTGCCAGCAGCCCCTGGACTAGCGGGGGGTCTGGAGATACGCAGTATTTT
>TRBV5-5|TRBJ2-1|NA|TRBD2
CASRTGLAGGLGEQFF
TGTGCCAGCAGGACTGGACTAGCGGGGGGGCTCGGTGAGCAGTTCTTC
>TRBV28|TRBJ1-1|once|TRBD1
CASSQGGDMRLEAFF
TGTGCCAGCAGCCAGGGGGGAGACATGCGTTTGGAAGCTTTCTTT
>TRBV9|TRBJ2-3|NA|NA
CASSVGASDSTDTQYF
TGTGCCAGCAGCGTAGGGGCTAGCGATAGCACAGATACGCAGTATTTT
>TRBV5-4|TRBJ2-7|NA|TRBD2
CASSAGLASYEQYF
TGTGCCAGCAGCGCGGGACTAGCCAGTTACGAGCAGTACTTC
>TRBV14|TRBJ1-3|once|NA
CASSQGQGSGNTIYF
TGTGCCAGCAGCCAAGGTCAGGGTTCTGGAAACACCATATATTTT
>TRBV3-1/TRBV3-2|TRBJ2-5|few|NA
CASSPPGGQQETQYF
TGTGCCAGCAGCCCGCCAGGGGGGCAGCAAGAGACCCAGTACTTC
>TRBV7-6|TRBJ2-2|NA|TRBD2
CASSRGLAGVPGELFF
TGTGCCAGCAGCCGTGGACTAGCGGGAGTACCCGGGGAGCTGTTTTTT
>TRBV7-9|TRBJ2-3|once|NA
CASRRDLRSTDTQYF
TGTGCCAGCAGGCGGGACCTAAGAAGCACAGATACGCAGTATTTT
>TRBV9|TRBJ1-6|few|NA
CASSSGDGYNSPLHF
TGTGCCAGCAGCTCGGGGGACGGTTATAATTCACCCCTCCACTTT
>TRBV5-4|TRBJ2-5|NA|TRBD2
CASSLAPSGTGETQYF
TGTGCCAGCAGCTTGGCCCCTAGCGGGACTGGAGAGACCCAGTACTTC
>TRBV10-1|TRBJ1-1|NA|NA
CASRGLPRDEAFF
TGCGCCAGCAGGGGACTCCCGAGGGATGAAGCTTTCTTT
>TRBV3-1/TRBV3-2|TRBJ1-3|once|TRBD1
CASSGTATGNTIYF
TGTGCCAGCAGTGGGACAGCAACTGGAAACACCATATATTTT
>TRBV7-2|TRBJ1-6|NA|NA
CASSLDRESYSYF
TGTGCCAGCAGCTTAGATCGCGAATCTTACAGTTACTTT
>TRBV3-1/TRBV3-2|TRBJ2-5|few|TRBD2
CASSLSGLAAQETQYF
TGTGCCAGCAGCCTCTCCGGACTAGCGGCACAAGAGACCCAGTACTTC
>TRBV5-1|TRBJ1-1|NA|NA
CASSPVSTSSNTEAFF
TGCGCCAGCAGCCCCGTATCGACATCCTCGAACACTGAAGCTTTCTTT
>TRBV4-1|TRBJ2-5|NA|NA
CASSQVPLETQYF
TGCGCCAGCAGCCAAGTCCCCCTGGAGACCCAGTACTTC
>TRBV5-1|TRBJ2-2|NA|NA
CASSLVGQSTGELFF
TGCGCCAGCAGCTTGGTGGGGCAGAGCACCGGGGAGCTGTTTTTT
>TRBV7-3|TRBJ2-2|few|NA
CASSFTMTGELFF
TGTGCCAGCAGCTTTACTATGACCGGGGAGCTGTTTTTT
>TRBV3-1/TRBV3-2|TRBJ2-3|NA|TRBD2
CASTLAGGDTQYF
TGTGCCAGCACCCTAGCGGGTGGAGATACGCAGTATTTT
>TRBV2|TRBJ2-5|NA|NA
CAYTGRGKQETQYF
TGTGCCTATACGGGCAGGGGTAAACAAGAGACCCAGTACTTC
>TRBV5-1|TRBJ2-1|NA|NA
CASSLETGNNEQFF
TGCGCCAGCAGCCTGGAGACAGGTAACAATGAGCAGTTCTTC